The clone carrying this T cell receptor beta chain was counted a single time. The antigen is unknown. V dropped 7 bases and J dropped 0 bases, with 8 bases sitting between them. Germline loops: CDR1 MDHEN, CDR2 SYDVKM. The CDR3 sequence is 13 residues long. Time point: week 5, during vaccination. Mutant IDH1 20-mer peptide, at 300 ug, made up each vaccine dose, with topical imiquimod. Donor diagnoses consisted of new WHO grade 3 or 4 IDH1-mutant, ATRX-lost astrocytomas. The sample originates from a study of a mutant IDH1 vaccine in newly diagnosed glioma. Only in-frame clones appear in the TCRdb table, and some are missing; sequencing was by immunoSEQ multiplex PCR. The profile shows 70,000 to 90,000 clones, about 91% of them singletons.

The chain couples TRBV28 to TRBJ2-3; no clear D. The TCR comes from a woman between 45 and 65 years old with glioma. Sequencing was performed on PBMCs, taken from a glioma patient whose treatment included an IDH1 peptide vaccine. DNA for the CDR3: TGTGCCAGCACCTTTAAAAGCACAGATACGCAGTATTTT. This translates into CASTFKSTDTQYF.